The 14 T cell receptor beta chains below were found in one sample sequenced in a study of T-cell memory formation after mild COVID-19 (dated by TCRdb to the early 2020s). The library was produced with 5' RACE. Instrument used: Illumina NovaSeq 6000. The public sequencing data were trimmed at Q25 with fastp and processed into clonotypes with MiXCR by TCRdb, which kept only in-frame beta chains. Merged by CDR3 protein, the rows form single entries marked with the most common genes and DNA. Recorded for this sample are a few hundred thousand distinct CDR3 sequences; about 21% of them occurred a single time. The ten largest clones capture around 13% of the sample. Sequencing input: PBMCs or a T cell subset sorted from them (not recorded which). The receptor set was obtained from an adult woman who had mild COVID-19 (a few samples of this study predate the infection). The sample titles of this study are shuffled in the database, so cell type and time point are left out; the donor was told from shared clones.

This clonotype was recorded a few times. The gene calls are TRBV7-2 and TRBJ2-5; D unclear. V lost 1 base, J lost 10 bases, and 10 bases lay in between. The CDR3 runs 12 residues. From germline, CDR1 is SGHTA and CDR2 FQGNSA. The CDR3 nucleotides are TGTGCCAGCAGCTTAGGCACGGATGTCCAGTACTTC. Protein sequence: CASSLGTDVQYF.

This clonotype was recorded a few times. The chain has TRBV7-7 and TRBJ2-5, with TRBD1 as a possible D gene (6 bases). Germline V gene sequence: CDR1 SSHAT, CDR2 FNYEAQ (reference sequence). The CDR3 is made up of 14 amino acids. The germline V and J ends were trimmed by 5 bases and 4 bases, with 14 bases remaining between them. CDR3 sequence reads: CASSTGTHLETQYF. The CDR3 coding sequence is TGTGCCAGCAGCACCGGGACACACTTAGAGACCCAGTACTTC.

This chain links TRBV27 with TRBJ2-7; a weak D match, TRBD1 (6 bases). V was trimmed by 10 bases and J by 6 bases, leaving 19 bases between them. Germline V CDR1 and CDR2: MNHEY, SMNVEV (reference sequence). The CDR3 is 13 amino acids. In DNA, the CDR3 is TGTGCCACCGCTGTAGGGACAACCTCCGAGCAGTACTTC. It yields the protein CATAVGTTSEQYF.

This clonotype was counted a few times. The J gene is TRBJ2-7, the V gene TRBV7-3; D gene uncertain. Trimming took off 3 bases at V and 3 bases at J, with 12 bases between the two ends. The CDR3 length is 14 residues. Germline loops: CDR1 SGHTA, CDR2 FQGTGA. This CDR3 is CASSFGSAGYEQYF. The CDR3 DNA reads TGTGCCAGCAGCTTCGGGTCGGCTGGCTACGAGCAGTACTTC.

The chain joins TRBV7-8 to TRBJ2-1, with 10 bases lining up with TRBD2. The CDR3 extends over 15 amino acids. Germline lookup yields CDR1 SGHVS and CDR2 FQNEAQ. The trim removed 0 bases at V and 9 bases at J, leaving 5 bases unmatched. CDR3 sequence (DNA): TGTGCCAGCAGCTTAGCGGCTAGCGGGAGAACTGAGCAGTTCTTC. Encoded protein: CASSLAASGRTEQFF.

This clonotype was detected a few times. V gene TRBV6-2 or TRBV6-3 combines with J gene TRBJ2-3, with 14 nucleotides matching TRBD2. The ends lost 7 bases at V and 3 bases at J; junction bases unmatched: 15. The CDR3 totals 19 residues. Germline lookup yields CDR1 MNHEY and CDR2 SVGEGT. CDR3 bases: TGTGCCAGCATCGGCTTAGGACTAGCGGGGGGCCTGGGGACAGATACGCAGTATTTT. This encodes CASIGLGLAGGLGTDTQYF.

V usage is TRBV29-1 and J usage is TRBJ2-5; D may be TRBD2 (5 bases). The CDR3 totals 15 residues. Germline values: CDR1 SQVTM, CDR2 ANQGSEA. Trimming stripped 3 bases from V and 3 bases from J, with 17 bases between. The CDR3 region has the DNA TGCAGCGTTGAGGGCGGGCTCCAGCTGAAAGAGACCCAGTACTTC. Its protein is CSVEGGLQLKETQYF.

The chain carries TRBV30 and TRBJ1-2; D gene uncertain. Germline assignment: CDR1 GTSNPN and CDR2 SVGIG (reference sequence). With 0 bases removed from V and 6 bases from J, the gap between germline ends came to 8 bases. The CDR3 is made up of 12 amino acids. The CDR3 coding sequence is TGTGCCTGGAGTGTAGGCCAAGATGGCTACACCTTC. This gives the protein CAWSVGQDGYTF.

The gene calls are TRBV3-1 and TRBJ2-3; either TRBD1 or TRBD2 may fit D (6 bases each). The germline V gene encodes CDR1 LGHDT and CDR2 YNNKEL (reference sequence). CDR3 length equals 17 residues. Trimming took off 6 bases at V and 0 bases at J, with 19 bases between the two ends. DNA for the CDR3: TGTGCCAGCAGGAGGGGGGCACTATCATCTAGCACAGATACGCAGTATTTT. It specifies CASRRGALSSSTDTQYF.

Here the CDR3 reads CASSKDSQSYEQYF. DNA of the CDR3: TGTGCCAGCAGCAAGGACAGCCAATCTTACGAGCAGTACTTC. The chain carries TRBV5-5 and TRBJ2-7, with D possibly TRBD1 on 6 matching bases. V was shortened by 4 bases and J by 4 bases, with 15 bases between the two germline ends. The CDR3 spans 14 residues. The germline gives CDR1 SGHKS, CDR2 YYEKEE (reference sequence).

The chain joins TRBV5-5 to TRBJ2-4; D not resolved. CDR1 and CDR2 (germline): SGHKS, YYEKEE (reference sequence). This CDR3 has 14 residues. The V gene lost 2 bases and the J gene lost 0 bases, with 6 bases spanning the gap. The CDR3 DNA reads as TGTGCCAGCAGCTTTCCTACAGCCAAAAACATTCAGTACTTC. Its protein product is CASSFPTAKNIQYF.

CDR3 sequence reads: CASSPLTGGGVDTQYF. The CDR3, as DNA: TGCGCCAGCAGCCCACTAACCGGGGGGGGCGTTGATACGCAGTATTTT. V usage is TRBV5-1 and J usage is TRBJ2-3; 8 bases match TRBD2. CDR3 length equals 16 residues. V lost 4 bases and J lost 6; bases outside the gene matches: 13. Germline V gives CDR1 SGHRS, CDR2 YFSETQ.

V usage is TRBV20-1 and J usage is TRBJ2-7; 10 nucleotides line up with TRBD2. The J segment lost 1 base and the V segment lost 3 bases, leaving 6 bases of the junction unmatched. The CDR3 totals 15 residues. In germline, CDR1 is DFQATT, CDR2 SNEGSKA (reference sequence). This CDR3 is CSARIAGGISYEQYF. DNA for the CDR3: TGCAGTGCTAGGATAGCGGGGGGTATTTCCTACGAGCAGTACTTC.

J is TRBJ2-7 and V is TRBV6-1, with TRBD2 matching 10 bases. CDR3 length: 14 residues. The germline V gene encodes CDR1 MNHNS and CDR2 SASEGT. V dropped 7 bases and J dropped 2; count of bases not matched to a gene: 5. The CDR3 loop is CASTWTSGPYEQYF. CDR3 DNA sequence: TGTGCCAGCACGTGGACTAGCGGACCCTACGAGCAGTACTTC.